What follows are 23 T cell receptor beta chains derived from one specimen sequenced in a study of T cells after yellow fever vaccination (dated by TCRdb to about 2019). This specimen's treatment or condition label, per the study, means: live attenuated yellow fever vaccine strain. Receptors were amplified or captured by 5' RACE. The sequencing machine was an Illumina HiSeq 2500. The public reads were reprocessed in TCRdb via fastp at Q25 and MiXCR, keeping in-frame beta chains. Entries are consolidated by CDR3 protein sequence, retaining the most common genes and DNA. The table for this sample lists approximately 32,000 distinct CDR3 sequences; roughly a tenth of them were counted only once. Roughly 12% of the sample comes from the top ten. The specimen was PBMCs, either bulk or a sorted T-cell subset (CD4+, CD8+, memory, or dextramer-sorted; not recorded which), collected less than 18 days after the first yellow fever vaccination. The receptors come from a young man who received the YFV17D yellow fever vaccine.

The sample holds many counts of this clonotype. This chain connects TRBV29-1 to TRBJ1-1; 8 bases match TRBD1. Germline assignment: CDR1 SQVTM and CDR2 ANQGSEA. Trimming cost V 4 bases and J 4 bases; bases outside gene matches: 5. The CDR3 contains 13 residues. The CDR3 is CSVARDRGTEAFF. The CDR3 bases are TGCAGCGTTGCGCGCGACAGGGGCACTGAAGCTTTCTTT.

This clonotype has at least ten counts. The chain joins TRBV5-1 to TRBJ2-2; D is unresolved. With 1 base removed from V and 7 bases from J, the gap between germline ends came to 11 bases. Germline CDR1 reads SGHRS; CDR2 reads YFSETQ. This CDR3 spans 14 amino acids. The CDR3 spells CASSLIEAGGELFF. CDR3 in DNA: TGCGCCAGCAGCTTGATCGAGGCTGGCGGGGAGCTGTTTTTT.

With regard to this clonotype: Possible read error: a much larger clone is one base away. V is TRBV4-3 and J is TRBJ2-1, with a weak D call TRBD1 (6 bases). The germline V gene has CDR1 LGHNA and CDR2 YSLEER. This CDR3 is built from 16 residues. Trimming removed 2 bases from V and 5 bases from J, with 16 bases in between. CDR3 bases: TGCGCCAGCAGCCAATCCCTCGCGTGGGGGCACAATGAGCAGTTCTTC. Translating gives CASSQSLAWGHNEQFF.

This clonotype was found many times. The chain carries TRBV18 and TRBJ1-2, with D perhaps matching TRBD1 (5 bases). The V end was cut by 1 base, the J end by 7 bases, with 16 bases between. This CDR3 comprises 15 residues. Germline V lookup: CDR1 KGHSH, CDR2 LQKENI. CDR3 residues: CASSPLSGEHRGYTF. DNA for the CDR3: TGTGCCAGCTCACCACTGTCGGGGGAGCACCGTGGCTACACCTTC. The full variable domain, its missing parts supplied by reference TRBV18 and TRBJ1-2, is NAGVMQNPRHLVRRRGQEARLRCSPMKGHSHVYWYRQLPEEGLKFMVYLQKENIIDESGMPKERFSAEFPKEGPSILRIQQVVRGDSAAYFCASSPLSGEHRGYTFGSGTRLTVV.

Ten or more counts support this clonotype. The CDR3 reads CASSQDSSSYNEQFF. The CDR3 DNA reads as TGCGCCAGCAGCCAAGACTCTAGCTCCTACAATGAGCAGTTCTTC. The chain links TRBV4-1 to TRBJ2-1; D unclear. Germline V gives CDR1 MGHRA, CDR2 YSYEKL. Trimming cost V 0 bases and J 0 bases, with 6 bases left between them. This CDR3 has 15 residues.

This clonotype was recorded many times. The rearrangement uses TRBV4-3 and TRBJ1-2; D call uncertain. Per germline, CDR1 LGHNA and CDR2 YSLEER. The V end lost 4 bases, the J end lost 7 bases, and 13 bases lay between the germline ends. CDR3 size: 13 residues. This CDR3 reads CASSPTVAGGYTF. DNA of the CDR3: TGCGCCAGCAGCCCGACCGTTGCTGGTGGCTACACCTTC.

A remark on this clonotype: A much larger clone differs by one base, so this may be a read error. The V and J genes are TRBV24-1 and TRBJ2-1; D unclear. The CDR3 runs to 14 residues. Germline CDR1 is KGHDR and CDR2 is SFDVKD. The CDR3 here is CATSDPRQSNEKFF. In nucleotides, the CDR3 is TGTGCCACCAGTGACCCCCGGCAGTCCAATGAGAAGTTCTTC.

This clonotype was counted many times. This sequence joins TRBV5-1 and TRBJ2-5; no clear D. Germline V gene data show CDR1 as SGHRS and CDR2 as YFSETQ. With 1 base removed from V and 1 base from J, the gap between germline ends came to 5 bases. This CDR3 spans 13 amino acids. The CDR3 spells CASSLSSQETQYF. CDR3 DNA: TGCGCCAGCAGCTTGTCAAGCCAAGAGACCCAGTACTTC.

In regard to this clonotype: Possible read error: a much larger clone is one base away. The chain uses TRBV6-2 or TRBV6-3 and TRBJ2-1; D might be TRBD1 or TRBD2, each matching 6 bases. This CDR3 is built from 13 residues. Germline V gene lookup returns CDR1 MNHEY and CDR2 SVGEGT. V gave up 7 bases and J gave up 10 bases, with 17 bases separating them. This CDR3 is CASIYRGRREQFF. The CDR3, as DNA: TGTGCCAGCATCTACCGGGGGCGTCGAGAGCAGTTCTTC.

This clonotype was observed at least ten times. The rearrangement joins TRBV19 to TRBJ1-2; D unclear. The ends were cut back, 7 bases at V and 2 bases at J, with 2 bases in the middle. The CDR3 is 10 amino acids. The germline V gene has CDR1 LNHDA and CDR2 SQIVND (reference sequence). The CDR3 here is CASKNYGYTF. CDR3 nucleotides: TGTGCCAGTAAGAACTATGGCTACACCTTC.

This clonotype was picked up many times. The chain joins TRBV5-5 to TRBJ1-2, with D perhaps TRBD1 (6 bases). V was trimmed by 3 bases and J by 8 bases, leaving 17 bases between them. The CDR3 runs to 14 residues. Germline V gene lookup returns CDR1 SGHKS and CDR2 YYEKEE (reference sequence). CDR3 loop: CASSSEQGWRGYTF. CDR3 DNA sequence: TGTGCCAGCAGCTCGGAACAGGGATGGCGGGGCTACACCTTC.

This clonotype was counted ten times or more. The V and J genes are TRBV5-6 and TRBJ2-7; 7 nucleotides match TRBD2. The length of the CDR3 is 15 residues. The ends lost 4 bases at V and 1 base at J; junction bases unmatched: 8. From germline, CDR1 is SGHDT and CDR2 YYEEEE. The CDR3 nucleotides read TGTGCCAGCAGCCATAGGGAGGGTTGGTCCTACGAGCAGTACGTC. This translates into CASSHREGWSYEQYV.

This clonotype was detected ten times or more. The V call is TRBV19, the J call TRBJ2-3; maybe TRBD1 (6 bases). Germline lookup yields CDR1 LNHDA and CDR2 SQIVND (reference sequence). Trimming removed 5 bases from V and 6 bases from J, with 15 bases in between. The CDR3 is 14 amino acids. CDR3 region: CASSSDRRRDTQYF. The CDR3 bases are TGTGCCAGTAGTTCAGACAGGCGGAGGGATACGCAGTATTTT.

Many counts were recorded for this clonotype. This sequence joins TRBV12-3 or TRBV12-4 and TRBJ1-1; tentative D call: TRBD1 (5 bases). The CDR3 has 13 amino acids. The V end was cut by 3 bases, the J end by 4 bases, with 9 bases between. For the CDR3, the DNA is TGTGCCAGCAGTTTCTGGGGCGCCACTGAAGCTTTCTTT. Residues: CASSFWGATEAFF.

This clonotype has ten or more counts. The rearrangement uses TRBV4-2 and TRBJ2-5; D assignment may be TRBD1 or TRBD2 (5 bases each). V lost 4 bases to trimming and J lost 3 bases, with 21 bases between them. The CDR3 covers 17 residues. CDR1 and CDR2 (germline): LGHNA, YNFKEQ. Here the CDR3 DNA reads TGTGCCAGCAGCCCCCAAAAGGAGTCCAGAGGGGAAGAGACCCAGTACTTC. Its protein product is CASSPQKESRGEETQYF.

Regarding this clonotype: A read error may explain this, as a much larger clone is one base away. The chain joins TRBV20-1 to TRBJ2-7, with D possibly TRBD1 on 6 matching bases. V shed 8 bases and J shed 3 bases, with 17 bases lying between them. There are 13 residues in the CDR3. The V gene's germline CDR1 is DFQATT and CDR2 SNEGSKA (reference sequence). The CDR3 DNA sequence: TGCAGTTGGTTGCCCGGACAGCACTACGAGCAGTACTTC. It yields the protein CSWLPGQHYEQYF.

This clonotype was observed at least ten times. This CDR3 is CASTQSLTGGGYTF. DNA of the CDR3: TGTGCCAGCACCCAATCCCTCACAGGGGGTGGCTACACCTTC. V is TRBV6-5 and J is TRBJ1-2; TRBD1 agrees at 8 bases. This CDR3 has 14 residues. CDR1 MNHEY and CDR2 SVGAGI come from the germline V gene. Losses at the gene ends were 7 bases for V and 7 bases for J; bases not matched to a gene: 11.

Ten or more counts support this clonotype. The chain couples TRBV27 to TRBJ1-5; 7 bases are a match to TRBD1. CDR3 length: 14 residues. The V gene's germline CDR1 is MNHEY and CDR2 SMNVEV (reference sequence). With V trimmed by 3 bases and J by 2 bases, 1 base remained unmatched. CDR3 amino acids: CASSFGQGNQPQHF. In DNA form, the CDR3 reads TGTGCCAGCAGTTTTGGACAGGGCAATCAGCCCCAGCATTTT.

This clonotype has a count of ten or more. The chain employs TRBV11-1 and TRBJ2-3; D gene unclear. Germline V gene data show CDR1 as SGHAT and CDR2 as FQDESV (reference sequence). V shed 6 bases and J shed 2 bases, with 6 bases lying between them. The CDR3 loop spans 12 amino acids. CDR3 in amino acids: CASRGFTDTQYF. DNA of the CDR3: TGTGCCAGCAGGGGGTTCACAGATACGCAGTATTTT. The whole variable domain, remainder taken from reference TRBV11-1 and TRBJ2-3, is EAEVAQSPRYKITEKSQAVAFWCDPISGHATLYWYRQILGQGPELLVQFQDESVVDDSQLPKDRFSAERLKGVDSTLKIQPAELGDSAMYLCASRGFTDTQYFGPGTRLTVL.

This clonotype was seen more than once but under ten times. The chain is built from TRBV6-2 or TRBV6-3 and TRBJ2-7; D call uncertain. Germline-derived CDR1 and CDR2 are MNHEY and SVGEGT. The V end was cut by 5 bases, the J end by 6 bases, with 14 bases between. The CDR3 is made up of 13 amino acids. As DNA, the CDR3 is TGTGCCAGCAGTAAAAACCCGGAAGGCGAGCAGTACGTC. Translating it yields CASSKNPEGEQYV.

This clonotype was seen at least ten times. The rearrangement uses TRBV6-4 and TRBJ1-1; D call uncertain. CDR1 MRHNA and CDR2 SNTAGT come from the germline V gene. Trimming took off 0 bases at V and 9 bases at J, with 11 bases between the two ends. The CDR3 is 13 residues long. CDR3 amino acids: CASSDSSDTKAFF. CDR3 DNA: TGTGCCAGCAGTGACTCGAGCGACACCAAAGCTTTCTTT.

The chain has TRBV3-1 and TRBJ1-3; 8 bases align to TRBD1. In germline, CDR1 is LGHDT, CDR2 YNNKEL (reference sequence). V lost 4 bases and J lost 5; bases outside the gene matches: 7. CDR3 length: 15 amino acids. CDR3 protein: CASSRGQAVRNTIYF. CDR3 DNA: TGTGCCAGCAGCCGGGGACAGGCGGTCCGAAACACCATATATTTT.

This clonotype was observed at least ten times. The rearrangement links TRBV21-1 to TRBJ2-5; the table's D call, TRBD1, has no DNA check behind it. TRBV21-1 is a pseudogene. The CDR3 sequence is 16 residues long. CDR3 in DNA: TGTGCCAGCACCCCGGCGCCGTGGGGAGGACTAGAGACCCAGTACTTC. Protein sequence: CASTPAPWGGLETQYF.